This T cell receptor (beta chain) was captured in a study of OX40 agonist ivuxolimab in advanced cancers. Across the whole study: Patients received intravenous ivuxolimab every 2 weeks at 0.01 to 10 mg/kg. Each dose-escalation patient presented with hepatocellular carcinoma, melanoma, renal cell or head and neck cancer.

This clone appeared a few times. Its antigen remains unidentified. Findings and caveats of the study: Determination of antigen specificity was not performed for the expanded peripheral T cells.

The data were produced by immunoSEQ multiplex PCR, yet TCRdb's version contains in-frame clones alone and is incomplete. The table lists around 80,000 clones, 70% to 85% of them singletons. From germline, CDR1 is SGHDT and CDR2 YYEEEE. CDR3 length: 13 residues. Between the trimmed V and J ends, which lost 1 base and 1 base, there was a span of 5 bases. The clonotype was recovered from an adult with an advanced solid tumor such as melanoma, head and neck, liver or kidney cancer. This chain uses TRBV5-6 with TRBJ1-1; D unclear. Sequenced here: CD4+ or CD8+ T cells sorted from blood, sampled in a trial of the OX40 agonist ivuxolimab. The CDR3 sequence is CASSLPWNTEAFF. The CDR3 DNA is TGTGCCAGCAGCTTGCCCTGGAACACTGAAGCTTTCTTT.